Listed below are T cell receptor beta chains from one sample, sequenced in a study of blood T cell repertoires in COVID-19. Some clones are missing from TCRdb's copy, which holds only in-frame ones; the method was immunoSEQ multiplex PCR. This sample yields over 200,000 clones, of which less than 90% are seen a single time; about a sixth belongs to the top ten. The source material was peripheral blood. These receptors came from a woman older than 75 with active or convalescent COVID-19. CDR3s include the opening cysteine and the closing phenylalanine or tryptophan. D genes are given only for firm matches. Expanded clones get a size class; other rows say once, few or many, or leave the size out.

clone_size d_call j_call v_call cdr3_nt cdr3_aa
. TRBD1 TRBJ1-3 TRBV28 TGTGCCAGCAGACTAACAGGGGCGGGTGGAAACACCATATATTTT CASRLTGAGGNTIYF
. TRBD2 TRBJ2-7 TRBV6-5 TGTGCCAGCAGTCACCGACTAGCGGGAGGGTACGAGCAGTACTTC CASSHRLAGGYEQYF
many . TRBJ2-1 TRBV5-6 TGTGCCAGCAGCTGGGACAGGAGGGAGGGGTACAATGAGCAGTTCTTC CASSWDRREGYNEQFF
. . TRBJ2-7 TRBV11-1 TGTGCCAGCAGCTCCAGGTTTACCTCCTACGAGCAGTACTTC CASSSRFTSYEQYF
. . TRBJ1-2 TRBV18 TGTGCCAGCTCACCCCAAGCGTTGGGAGATGGCTACACCTTC CASSPQALGDGYTF
. . TRBJ1-5 TRBV6-6 TGTGCCAGCAGTTCCGGACATTATAGCAATCAGCCCCAGCATTTT CASSSGHYSNQPQHF
. . TRBJ1-1 TRBV15 TGTGCCACCAGGGCCGGGGAGGGCATGAACACTGAAGCTTTCTTT CATRAGEGMNTEAFF
. . TRBJ1-1 TRBV6-5 TGTGCCAGCAGCCGGACATCTATGAACACTGAAGCTTTCTTT CASSRTSMNTEAFF
. . TRBJ1-5 TRBV7-2 TGTGCCAGCAGCTTAGAGGGGATTAGCAATCAGCCCCAGCATTTT CASSLEGISNQPQHF
. TRBD1 TRBJ2-7 TRBV27 TGTGCCAGCAGTTTATCGAGGGGGCCCTACGAGCAGTACTTC CASSLSRGPYEQYF
. TRBD2 TRBJ2-1 TRBV25-1 TGTGCCAGCAGTGAAATGGCTAGCGGGAGGGGAGATGAGCAGTTCTTC CASSEMASGRGDEQFF